The present T cell receptor (beta chain) was sequenced within a study of CD8+CD57+ T cells in acquired aplastic anemia. The study's findings and limits: The same twenty-nine CD8+ CDR3 sequences occurred in patients and in controls. The CD8+ Simpson's diversity of patients and controls was not significantly different.

Profiling that covered TCR beta VDJ and CDR3 relied on genomic DNA as its template. MiXCR, run by TCRdb on the reads, gives a single entry per CDR3 protein. The data contain about 270,000 distinct CDR3 sequences, roughly 80% of them seen just once; the ten biggest clones take up less than 50%. As concerns this clonotype: Its target is unknown.

Sequencing involved patients with CD8+CD57+ cell expansion previously shown by flow cytometry. The patients, all of them, had severe acquired aplastic anemia. At the time of blood sampling, patients had not yet received any therapy. V shed 6 bases, J shed 11 bases, and the junction held 19 bases outside the gene matches. Germline V gives CDR1 LNHDA, CDR2 SQIVND (reference sequence). The CDR3 runs to 16 residues. The chain is built from TRBV19 and TRBJ2-1; TRBD2 agrees at 7 bases. This receptor was taken from a human donor with aplastic anemia. Sequencing was performed on sorted CD4+, CD8+, or CD8+CD57+ T cells (not recorded which) from PBMCs. CDR3 protein: CASSQASGNGKDQQFF. The DNA for the CDR3 is TGTGCCAGTAGCCAGGCTAGCGGAAACGGCAAGGATCAGCAGTTCTTC.